This note documents a single T cell receptor (beta chain) sequence. Its target is not known. This sample was taken from a study of T cell responses to AZD1222 COVID-19 vaccine. The study's findings and limits: Samples come after the peak T cell response, not at day 14.

The CDR3 runs to 14 residues. Trimming shortened V by 5 bases and J by 4 bases, and 14 bases separated the two germline ends. In germline, CDR1 is MNHEY, CDR2 SVGEGT. The repertoire was sequenced with immunoSEQ multiplex PCR; TCRdb's copy has only in-frame clones and lacks some. The sample holds roughly 100,000 clones, roughly 87% seen once. Source: peripheral blood, taken on day 0 of AZD1222 vaccination. The clonotype originates from an adult in good health. The gene calls are TRBV6-2 or TRBV6-3 and TRBJ1-2; D ambiguous. The CDR3 sequence is CASSDDSRRYGYTF. CDR3 nucleotide sequence: TGTGCCAGCAGTGACGACTCCCGTCGCTATGGCTACACCTTC.